One and the same sample provided the 2 T cell receptor beta chains below, sequenced in a study of blood T cell repertoires in COVID-19. TCRdb's copy holds only in-frame clones and misses some; the assay was immunoSEQ multiplex PCR. The sample includes fewer than 350,000 clones, about 85% of them seen just once. The sample taken for sequencing was PBMCs or T cells enriched from blood (not recorded which). These TCRs come from a woman in her thirties who had been exposed to COVID-19.

The chain has TRBV5-1 and TRBJ2-7, with 8 nucleotides matching TRBD1. Losses at the gene ends were 0 bases for V and 5 bases for J; bases not matched to a gene: 7. Germline values: CDR1 SGHRS, CDR2 YFSETQ. The CDR3 has 15 residues. The DNA of the CDR3 is TGCGCCAGCAGCTTGGGCCAGGGGGCGAAAAACGAGCAGTACTTC. Amino acid sequence: CASSLGQGAKNEQYF.

V is TRBV14 and J is TRBJ2-5; possibly TRBD2 for D (5 bases). V was clipped by 5 bases and J by 5 bases, with 9 bases between them. This CDR3 comprises 12 residues. From germline, CDR1 is SGHDN and CDR2 FVKESK. The CDR3 sequence: CASSVKRETQYF. In DNA, the CDR3 is TGTGCCAGCAGCGTTAAGCGGGAGACCCAGTACTTC. Together with reference TRBV14 and TRBJ2-5, the CDR3 gives the full variable domain: EAGVTQFPSHSVIEKGQTVTLRCDPISGHDNLYWYRRVMGKEIKFLLHFVKESKQDESGMPNNRFLAERTGGTYSTLKVQPAELEDSGVYFCASSVKRETQYFGPGTRLLVL.